This TCR beta chain derives from a study of T cells in Graves' hyperthyroidism and ophthalmopathy. RNA transcripts yielded amplified TCR beta CDR3 regions. Carried out on the TCR CDR3, a first-round RT-PCR used the HTBI primer set. One entry per CDR3 protein results from TCRdb running MiXCR on the multiplex PCR reads. Of over 300,000 distinct CDR3 sequences in the sample, roughly 13% were seen once. Researchers barred patients who had uncontrolled infection, other autoimmune disease, pregnancy or lactation. Orbital computed tomography and thyroid ultrasound, together with serum TRAb and thyroxine and clinical symptoms, were used for diagnoses. The V segment lost 5 bases and the J segment 5 bases; nucleotides outside the gene matches: 8. The CDR3 is made up of 14 amino acids. Germline loops: CDR1 SEHNR, CDR2 FQNEAQ (reference sequence). In its sample, this clonotype was seen a few times. Its antigen is still unknown.

The study's findings and limits: Most clonotypes expanded in thyroid above 0.001 were likewise present in blood.

Sequencing was performed on blood. This TCR came from a middle-aged woman with Graves' ophthalmopathy. This sequence joins TRBV7-9 and TRBJ2-7, with 8 bases identical to TRBD1. CDR3 residues: CASSQRTGPHEQYF. The CDR3 bases are TGTGCCAGCAGCCAGAGGACAGGGCCCCACGAGCAGTACTTC.